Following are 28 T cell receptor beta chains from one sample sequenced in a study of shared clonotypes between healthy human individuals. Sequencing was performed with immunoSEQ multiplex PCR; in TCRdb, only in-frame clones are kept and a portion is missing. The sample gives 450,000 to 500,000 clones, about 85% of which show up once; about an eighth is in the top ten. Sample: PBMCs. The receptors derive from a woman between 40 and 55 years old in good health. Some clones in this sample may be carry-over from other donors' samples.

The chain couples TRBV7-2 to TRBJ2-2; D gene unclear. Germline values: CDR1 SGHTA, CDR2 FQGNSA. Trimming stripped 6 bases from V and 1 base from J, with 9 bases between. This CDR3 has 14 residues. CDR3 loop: CASRLTRNTGELFF. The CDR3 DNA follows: TGTGCCAGCAGACTTACGCGGAACACCGGGGAGCTGTTTTTT. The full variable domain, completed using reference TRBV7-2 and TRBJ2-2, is GAGVSQSPSNKVTEKGKDVELRCDPISGHTALYWYRQSLGQGLEFLIYFQGNSAPDKSGLPSDRFSAERTGGSVSTLTIQRTQQEDSAVYLCASRLTRNTGELFFGEGSRLTVL.

The CDR3 DNA reads as TGTGCCAGCAGTCAACAGGGGCCGGGACATGGCTACACCTTC. The encoded protein is CASSQQGPGHGYTF. The rearrangement uses TRBV28 and TRBJ1-2; 7 nucleotides align to TRBD1. This CDR3 is built from 14 residues. Germline CDR1 and CDR2: MDHEN and SYDVKM. The V gene end was trimmed by 5 bases and the J gene end by 6 bases; junction bases not matched to a gene: 9.

The CDR3 bases are TGTGCCAGCAGCCCCCGGGATTCAGTAGATACGCAGTATTTT. Translating gives CASSPRDSVDTQYF. The gene calls are TRBV5-4 and TRBJ2-3; D might be TRBD2 (5 bases). V gave up 4 bases and J gave up 5 bases, with 14 bases separating them. The germline gives CDR1 SGHNT, CDR2 YYREEE (reference sequence). There are 14 residues in the CDR3.

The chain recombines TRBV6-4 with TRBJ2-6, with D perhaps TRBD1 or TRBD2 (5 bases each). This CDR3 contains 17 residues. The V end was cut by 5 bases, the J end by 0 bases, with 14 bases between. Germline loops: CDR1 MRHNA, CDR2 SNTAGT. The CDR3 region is CASSFGAAYSGANVLTF. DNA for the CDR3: TGTGCCAGCAGTTTCGGGGCAGCCTACTCTGGGGCCAACGTCCTGACTTTC.

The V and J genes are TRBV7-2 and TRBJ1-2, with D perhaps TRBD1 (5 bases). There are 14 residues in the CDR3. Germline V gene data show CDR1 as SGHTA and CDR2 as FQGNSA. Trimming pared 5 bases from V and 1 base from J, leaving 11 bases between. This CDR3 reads CASSHRGGNYGYTF. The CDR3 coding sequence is TGTGCCAGCAGCCACCGGGGGGGTAACTATGGCTACACCTTC.

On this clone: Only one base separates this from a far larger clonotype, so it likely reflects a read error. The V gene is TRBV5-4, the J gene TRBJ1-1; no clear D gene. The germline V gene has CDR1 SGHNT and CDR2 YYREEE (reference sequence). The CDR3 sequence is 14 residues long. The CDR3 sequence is CAISLSVGDTEAFF. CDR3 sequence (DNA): TGTGCCATCAGCTTGTCGGTCGGGGACACTGAAGCTTTCTTT.

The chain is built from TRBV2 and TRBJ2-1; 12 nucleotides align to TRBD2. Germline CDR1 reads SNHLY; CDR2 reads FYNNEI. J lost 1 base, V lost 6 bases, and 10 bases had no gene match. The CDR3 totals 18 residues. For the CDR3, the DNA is TGTGCCAGCAGCAAAATCCGACTAGCGGGAGAATCCTACAATGAGCAGTTCTTC. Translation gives CASSKIRLAGESYNEQFF.

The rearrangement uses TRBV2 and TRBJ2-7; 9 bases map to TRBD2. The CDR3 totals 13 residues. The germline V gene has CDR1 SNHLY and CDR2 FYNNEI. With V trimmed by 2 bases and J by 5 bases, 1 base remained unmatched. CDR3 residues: CASSELAGHEQYF. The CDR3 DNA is TGTGCCAGCAGTGAACTAGCGGGGCACGAGCAGTACTTC.

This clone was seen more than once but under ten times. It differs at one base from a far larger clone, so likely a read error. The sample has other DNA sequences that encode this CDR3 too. For the CDR3, the DNA is TGTGCCTGGAGTCGACCGACCTATGGCTACACATTC. Protein sequence: CAWSRPTYGYTF. The genes are TRBV30 and TRBJ1-2; D ambiguous. The CDR3 is 12 amino acids. Germline loops: CDR1 GTSNPN, CDR2 SVGIG (reference sequence).

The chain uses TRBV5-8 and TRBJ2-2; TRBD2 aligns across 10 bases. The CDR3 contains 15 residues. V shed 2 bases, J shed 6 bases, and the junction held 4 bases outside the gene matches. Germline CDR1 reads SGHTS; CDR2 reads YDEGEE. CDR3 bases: TGTGCCAGCAGCTTTAGAAGCGGGAGGGCCGGGGAGCTGTTTTTT. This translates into CASSFRSGRAGELFF.

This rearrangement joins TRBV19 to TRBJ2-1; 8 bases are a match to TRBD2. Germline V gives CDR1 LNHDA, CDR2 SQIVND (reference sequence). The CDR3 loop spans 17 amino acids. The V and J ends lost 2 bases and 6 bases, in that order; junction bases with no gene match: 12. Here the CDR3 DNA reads TGTGCCAGTAGTATAACGGGCGGGCTAGCGGGCGTCAATGAGCAGTTCTTC. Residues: CASSITGGLAGVNEQFF. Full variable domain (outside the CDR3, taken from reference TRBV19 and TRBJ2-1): DGGITQSPKYLFRKEGQNVTLSCEQNLNHDAMYWYRQDPGQGLRLIYYSQIVNDFQKGDIAEGYSVSREKKESFPLTVTSAQKNPTAFYLCASSITGGLAGVNEQFFGPGTRLTVL.

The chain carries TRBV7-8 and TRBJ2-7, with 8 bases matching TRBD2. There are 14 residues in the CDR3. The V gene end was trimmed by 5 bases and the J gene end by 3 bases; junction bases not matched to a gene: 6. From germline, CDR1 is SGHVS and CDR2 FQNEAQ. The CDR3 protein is CASSRSGIIYEQYF. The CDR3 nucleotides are TGTGCCAGCAGCCGTAGCGGGATTATCTACGAGCAGTACTTC.

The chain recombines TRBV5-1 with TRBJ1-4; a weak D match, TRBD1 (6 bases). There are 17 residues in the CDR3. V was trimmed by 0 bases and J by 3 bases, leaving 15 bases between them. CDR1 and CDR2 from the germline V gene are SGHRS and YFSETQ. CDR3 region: CASSLGTTGTSNEKLFF. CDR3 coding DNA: TGCGCCAGCAGCTTGGGCACCACAGGGACTTCTAATGAAAAACTGTTTTTT.

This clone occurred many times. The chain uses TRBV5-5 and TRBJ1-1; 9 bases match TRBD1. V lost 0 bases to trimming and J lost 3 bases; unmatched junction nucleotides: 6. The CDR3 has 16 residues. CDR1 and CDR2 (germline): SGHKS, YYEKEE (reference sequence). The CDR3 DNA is TGTGCCAGCAGCTTGGGGACAGGGGTTGAGGACACTGAAGCTTTCTTT. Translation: CASSLGTGVEDTEAFF.

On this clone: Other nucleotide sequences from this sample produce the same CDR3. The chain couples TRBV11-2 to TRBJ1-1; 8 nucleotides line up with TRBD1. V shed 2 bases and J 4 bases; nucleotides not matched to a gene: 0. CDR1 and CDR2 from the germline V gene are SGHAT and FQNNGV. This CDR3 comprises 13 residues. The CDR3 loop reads CASSLTGGTEAFF. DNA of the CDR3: TGTGCCAGCAGCTTAACAGGGGGCACTGAAGCTTTCTTT. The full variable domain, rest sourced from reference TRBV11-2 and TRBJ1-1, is EAGVAQSPRYKIIEKRQSVAFWCNPISGHATLYWYQQILGQGPKLLIQFQNNGVVDDSQLPKDRFSAERLKGVDSTLKIQPAKLEDSAVYLCASSLTGGTEAFFGQGTRLTVV.

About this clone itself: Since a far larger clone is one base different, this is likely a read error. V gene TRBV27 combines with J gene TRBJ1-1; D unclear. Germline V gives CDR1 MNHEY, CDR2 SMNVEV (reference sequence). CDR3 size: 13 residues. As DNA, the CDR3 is TGTGCCAGCAGTTTTCTGGGATTCACTAAAGCTTTCTTT. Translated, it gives CASSFLGFTKAFF.

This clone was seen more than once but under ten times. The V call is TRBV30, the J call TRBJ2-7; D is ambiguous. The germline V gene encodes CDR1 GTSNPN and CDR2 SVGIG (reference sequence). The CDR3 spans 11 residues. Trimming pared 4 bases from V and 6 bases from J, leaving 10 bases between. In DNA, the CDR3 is TGTGCCTGGACTAGAGGTGGCGAGCAGTACTTC. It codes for CAWTRGGEQYF.

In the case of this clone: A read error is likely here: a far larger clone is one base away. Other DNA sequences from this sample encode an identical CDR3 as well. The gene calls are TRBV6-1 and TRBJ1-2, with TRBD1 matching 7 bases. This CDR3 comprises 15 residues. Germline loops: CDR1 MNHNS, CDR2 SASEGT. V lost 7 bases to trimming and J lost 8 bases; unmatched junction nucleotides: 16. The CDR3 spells CASKGRQGDMQGYTF. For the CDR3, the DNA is TGTGCCAGCAAGGGTAGGCAGGGGGACATGCAGGGCTACACCTTC.

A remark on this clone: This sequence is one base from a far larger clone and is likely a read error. Written as DNA, the CDR3 is TGCGCCAGCAGCCTAAGCGGGATGAAGGGGGAGCTGTTCTTC. Translation gives CASSLSGMKGELFF. The gene calls are TRBV5-1 and TRBJ2-1; weak D call: TRBD2 (7 bases). The V gene's germline CDR1 is SGHRS and CDR2 YFSETQ. This CDR3 is built from 14 residues.

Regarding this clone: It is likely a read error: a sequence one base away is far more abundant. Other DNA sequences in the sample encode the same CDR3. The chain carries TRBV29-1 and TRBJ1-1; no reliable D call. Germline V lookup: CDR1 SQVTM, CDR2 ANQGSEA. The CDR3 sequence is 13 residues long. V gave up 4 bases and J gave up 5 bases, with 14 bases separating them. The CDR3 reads CSVGVGGNTEAFF. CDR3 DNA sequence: TGCAGCGTTGGCGTGGGCGGGAATACTGAAGCTTTCTTT.

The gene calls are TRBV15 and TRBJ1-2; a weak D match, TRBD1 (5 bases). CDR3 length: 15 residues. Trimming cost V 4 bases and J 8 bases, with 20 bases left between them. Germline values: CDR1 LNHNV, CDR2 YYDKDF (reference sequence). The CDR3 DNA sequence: TGTGCCACCAGCACCTACGGGGGAAGGGGTGAAGGCTACACCTTC. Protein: CATSTYGGRGEGYTF.

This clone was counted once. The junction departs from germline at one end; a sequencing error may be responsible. CDR3 coding DNA: TGTGCTAGCAGCTTAGTGCGGGGGGCAGGGGAGACCCAGTACTTC. Its protein product is CASSLVRGAGETQYF. The rearrangement joins TRBV7-7 to TRBJ2-5; 8 bases agree with TRBD2. The CDR3 consists of 15 residues. Germline CDR1 SSHAT, CDR2 FNYEAQ (reference sequence).

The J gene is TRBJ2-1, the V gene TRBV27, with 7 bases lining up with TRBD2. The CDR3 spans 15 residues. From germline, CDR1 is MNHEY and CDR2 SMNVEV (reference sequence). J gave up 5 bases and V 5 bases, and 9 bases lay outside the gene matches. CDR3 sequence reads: CASSRPGLRDNEQFF. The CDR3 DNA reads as TGTGCCAGCAGTAGACCGGGACTACGGGACAATGAGCAGTTCTTC.

The CDR3 DNA reads TGTGCCACCAGCACGGCTAATTTGGGGGGGACTGAAGCTTTCTTT. This translates into CATSTANLGGTEAFF. J is TRBJ1-1 and V is TRBV15, with D tentatively TRBD1 (5 bases). Germline assignment: CDR1 LNHNV and CDR2 YYDKDF (reference sequence). The ends were cut back, 4 bases at V and 5 bases at J, with 17 bases in the middle. There are 15 residues in the CDR3.

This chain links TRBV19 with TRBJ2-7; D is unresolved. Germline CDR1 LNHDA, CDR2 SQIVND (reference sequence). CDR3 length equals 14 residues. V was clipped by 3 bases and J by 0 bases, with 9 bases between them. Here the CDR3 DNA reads TGTGCCAGTAGTATGTTCGGCAGCTCCTACGAGCAGTACTTC. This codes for CASSMFGSSYEQYF.

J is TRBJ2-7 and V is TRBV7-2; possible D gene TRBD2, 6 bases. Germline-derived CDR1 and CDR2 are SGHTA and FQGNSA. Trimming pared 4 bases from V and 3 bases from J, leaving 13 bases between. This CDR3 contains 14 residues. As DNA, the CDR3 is TGTGCCAGCAGCTCTAGGGACTCCTTCTACGAGCAGTACTTC. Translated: CASSSRDSFYEQYF.

The DNA for the CDR3 is TGTGCCAGCAGCGCCCGACTAGCGGGAGGGGAAGATACGCAGTATTTT. This sequence encodes CASSARLAGGEDTQYF. The genes are TRBV7-2 and TRBJ2-3; TRBD2 agrees at 14 bases. In germline, CDR1 is SGHTA, CDR2 FQGNSA. The CDR3 has 16 residues. V lost 5 bases and J lost 5; bases outside the gene matches: 6.

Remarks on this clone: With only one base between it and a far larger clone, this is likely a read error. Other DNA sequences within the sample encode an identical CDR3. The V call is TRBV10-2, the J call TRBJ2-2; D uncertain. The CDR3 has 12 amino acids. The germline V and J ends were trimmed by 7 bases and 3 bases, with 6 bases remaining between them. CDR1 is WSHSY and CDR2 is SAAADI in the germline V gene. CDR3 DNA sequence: TGCGCCAGCATACACGACACCGGGGAGCTGTTTTTT. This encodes CASIHDTGELFF.